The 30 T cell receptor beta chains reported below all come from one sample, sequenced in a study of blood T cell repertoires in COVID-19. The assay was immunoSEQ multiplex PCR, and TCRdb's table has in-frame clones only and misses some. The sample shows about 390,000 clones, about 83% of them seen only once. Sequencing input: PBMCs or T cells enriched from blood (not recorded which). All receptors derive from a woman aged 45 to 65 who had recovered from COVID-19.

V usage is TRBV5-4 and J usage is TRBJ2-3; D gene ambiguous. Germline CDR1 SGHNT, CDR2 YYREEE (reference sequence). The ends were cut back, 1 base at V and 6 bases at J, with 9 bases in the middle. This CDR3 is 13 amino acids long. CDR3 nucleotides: TGTGCCAGCAGCTTGACAGTCGTGGATACGCAGTATTTT. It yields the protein CASSLTVVDTQYF.

The CDR3 DNA sequence: TGTGCCAGCAGCTTAGCGTTGAAGTTCGGGGGTCCCACGCCCCGAAACACCATATATTTT. This translates into CASSLALKFGGPTPRNTIYF. The chain is built from TRBV11-3 and TRBJ1-3; D may be TRBD1 (5 bases). The CDR3 runs to 20 residues. The V and J ends lost 1 base and 5 bases respectively, with 27 bases between them. CDR1 SGHNT and CDR2 YENEEA come from the germline V gene. The whole variable domain, filled in from reference TRBV11-3 and TRBJ1-3, reads EAGVVQSPRYKIIEKKQPVAFWCNPISGHNTLYWYLQNLGQGPELLIRYENEEAVDDSQLPKDRFSAERLKGVDSTLKIQPAELGDSAVYLCASSLALKFGGPTPRNTIYFGEGSWLTVV.

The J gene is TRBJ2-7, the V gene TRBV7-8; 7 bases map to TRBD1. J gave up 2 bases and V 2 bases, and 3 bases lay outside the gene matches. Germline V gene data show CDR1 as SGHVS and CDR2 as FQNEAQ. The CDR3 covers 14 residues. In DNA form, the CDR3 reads TGTGCCAGCAGCTTATCCGACAGGGCCTACGAGCAGTACTTC. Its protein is CASSLSDRAYEQYF.

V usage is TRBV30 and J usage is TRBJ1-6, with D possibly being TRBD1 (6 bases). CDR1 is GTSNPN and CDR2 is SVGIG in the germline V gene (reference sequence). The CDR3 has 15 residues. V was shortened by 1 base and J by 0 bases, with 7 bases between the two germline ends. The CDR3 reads CAWSEGGSYNSPLHF. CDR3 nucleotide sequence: TGTGCCTGGAGTGAAGGGGGCTCCTATAATTCACCCCTCCACTTT.

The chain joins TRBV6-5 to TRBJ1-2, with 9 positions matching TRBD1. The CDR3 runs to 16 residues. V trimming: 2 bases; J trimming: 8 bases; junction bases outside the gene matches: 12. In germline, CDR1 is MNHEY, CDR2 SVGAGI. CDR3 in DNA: TGTGCCAGCAGTTACGAGGGGACAGGGACGGTCTTCGGCTACACCTTC. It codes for CASSYEGTGTVFGYTF.

CDR3 amino acids: CASSLAMGQASTDTQYF. The CDR3, as DNA: TGTGCCAGCAGCTTAGCGATGGGACAAGCCAGCACAGATACGCAGTATTTT. The V gene is TRBV7-6, the J gene TRBJ2-3; maybe TRBD1 (6 bases). V was clipped by 0 bases and J by 0 bases, with 13 bases between them. The CDR3 covers 17 residues. Germline V gene lookup returns CDR1 SGHVS and CDR2 FNYEAQ. Based on the CDR3 plus reference TRBV7-6 and TRBJ2-3, the full variable domain is GAGVSQSPRYKVTKRGQDVALRCDPISGHVSLYWYRQALGQGPEFLTYFNYEAQQDKSGLPNDRFSAERPEGSISTLTIQRTEQRDSAMYRCASSLAMGQASTDTQYFGPGTRLTVL.

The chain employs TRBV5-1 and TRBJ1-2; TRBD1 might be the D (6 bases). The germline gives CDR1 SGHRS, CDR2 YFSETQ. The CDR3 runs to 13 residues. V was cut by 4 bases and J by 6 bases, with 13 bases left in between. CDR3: CASSPNREHGYTF. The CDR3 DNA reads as TGCGCCAGCAGCCCAAACAGGGAACATGGCTACACCTTC.

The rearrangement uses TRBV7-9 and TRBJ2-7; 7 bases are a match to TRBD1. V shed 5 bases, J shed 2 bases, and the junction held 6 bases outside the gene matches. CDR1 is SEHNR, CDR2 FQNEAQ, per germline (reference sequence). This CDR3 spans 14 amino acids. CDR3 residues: CASSPGTAAYEQYF. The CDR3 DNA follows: TGTGCCAGCAGCCCCGGGACAGCAGCCTACGAGCAGTACTTC.

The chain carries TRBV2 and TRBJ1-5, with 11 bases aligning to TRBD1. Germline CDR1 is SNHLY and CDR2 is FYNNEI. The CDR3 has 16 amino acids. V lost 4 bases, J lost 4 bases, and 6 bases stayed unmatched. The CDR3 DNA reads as TGTGCCAGCAGTGTGGGGGACAGGGGGGCTAATCAGCCCCAGCATTTT. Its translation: CASSVGDRGANQPQHF.

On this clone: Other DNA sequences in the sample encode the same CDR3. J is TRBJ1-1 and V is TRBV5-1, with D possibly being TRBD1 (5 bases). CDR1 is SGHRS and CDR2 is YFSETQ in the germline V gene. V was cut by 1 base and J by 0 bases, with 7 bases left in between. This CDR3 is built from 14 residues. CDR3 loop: CASSLQGMNTEAFF. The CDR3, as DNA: TGCGCCAGCAGCTTGCAGGGTATGAACACTGAAGCTTTCTTT.

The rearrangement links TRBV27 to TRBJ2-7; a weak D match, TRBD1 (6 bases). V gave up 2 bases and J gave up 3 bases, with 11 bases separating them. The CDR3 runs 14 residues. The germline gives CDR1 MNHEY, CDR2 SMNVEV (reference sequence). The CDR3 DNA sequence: TGTGCCAGCAGTTTAGGCCAGGGGCACTACGAGCAGTACTTC. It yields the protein CASSLGQGHYEQYF.

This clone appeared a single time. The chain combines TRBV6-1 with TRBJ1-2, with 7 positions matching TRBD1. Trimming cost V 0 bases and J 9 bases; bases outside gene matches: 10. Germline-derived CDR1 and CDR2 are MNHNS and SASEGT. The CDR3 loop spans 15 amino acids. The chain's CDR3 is CASSEALGGGESYTF. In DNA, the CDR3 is TGTGCCAGCAGTGAAGCCCTAGGAGGGGGCGAGAGCTACACCTTC.

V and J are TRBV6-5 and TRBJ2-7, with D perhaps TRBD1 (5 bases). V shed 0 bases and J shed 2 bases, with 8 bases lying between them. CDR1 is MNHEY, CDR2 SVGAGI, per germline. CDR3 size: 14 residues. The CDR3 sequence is CASSYSPTAYEQYF. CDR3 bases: TGTGCCAGCAGTTACTCTCCGACAGCCTACGAGCAGTACTTC.

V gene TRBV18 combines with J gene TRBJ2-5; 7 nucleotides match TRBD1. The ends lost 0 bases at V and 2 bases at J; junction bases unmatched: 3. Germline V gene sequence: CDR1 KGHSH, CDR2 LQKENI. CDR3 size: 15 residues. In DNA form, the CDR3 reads TGTGCCAGCTCACCACCGGGACAGCCACAAGAGACCCAGTACTTC. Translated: CASSPPGQPQETQYF.

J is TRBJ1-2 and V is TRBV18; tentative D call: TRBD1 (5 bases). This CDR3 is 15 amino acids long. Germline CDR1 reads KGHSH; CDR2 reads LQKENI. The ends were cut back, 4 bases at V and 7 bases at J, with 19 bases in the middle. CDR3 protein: CASSLRGEAVGGYTF. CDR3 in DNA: TGTGCCAGCTCACTTAGGGGCGAAGCCGTGGGTGGCTACACCTTC.

CDR3 protein: CASSQVSGGDTGELFF. DNA of the CDR3: TGCGCCAGCAGCCAGGTCTCGGGGGGGGACACCGGGGAGCTGTTTTTT. This chain links TRBV4-3 with TRBJ2-2; 8 nucleotides match TRBD2. The CDR3 consists of 16 residues. The V segment lost 3 bases and the J segment 3 bases; nucleotides outside the gene matches: 6. CDR1 and CDR2 from the germline V gene are LGHNA and YSLEER.

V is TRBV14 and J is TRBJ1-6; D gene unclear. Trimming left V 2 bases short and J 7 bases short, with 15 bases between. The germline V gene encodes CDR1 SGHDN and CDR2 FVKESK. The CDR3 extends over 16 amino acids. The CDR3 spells CASSQRPDYGNSPLHF. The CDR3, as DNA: TGTGCCAGCAGCCAACGGCCCGACTATGGGAATTCACCCCTCCACTTT.

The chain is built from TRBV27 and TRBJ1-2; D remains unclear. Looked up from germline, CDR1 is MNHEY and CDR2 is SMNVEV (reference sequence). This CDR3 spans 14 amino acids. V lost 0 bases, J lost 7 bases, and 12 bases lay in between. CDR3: CASSLSRTAAGYTF. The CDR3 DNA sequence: TGTGCCAGCAGTTTATCACGGACTGCTGCTGGCTACACCTTC.

The CDR3 spells CASSRTDAYGYTF. The CDR3 DNA is TGTGCCAGCAGCCGGACAGACGCTTATGGCTACACCTTC. The chain links TRBV3-1 (or the pseudogene TRBV3-2) to TRBJ1-2; tentative D call: TRBD1 (6 bases). CDR3 length: 13 amino acids. V lost 4 bases, J lost 5 bases, and 11 bases lay in between. The V gene's germline CDR1 is LGHDT and CDR2 YNNKEL (reference sequence).

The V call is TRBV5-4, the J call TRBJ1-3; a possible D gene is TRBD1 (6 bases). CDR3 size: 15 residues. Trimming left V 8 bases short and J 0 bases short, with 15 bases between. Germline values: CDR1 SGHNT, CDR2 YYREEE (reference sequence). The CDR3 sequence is CASQRDRLSGNTIYF. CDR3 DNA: TGTGCCAGTCAAAGAGACAGGCTCTCTGGAAACACCATATATTTT.

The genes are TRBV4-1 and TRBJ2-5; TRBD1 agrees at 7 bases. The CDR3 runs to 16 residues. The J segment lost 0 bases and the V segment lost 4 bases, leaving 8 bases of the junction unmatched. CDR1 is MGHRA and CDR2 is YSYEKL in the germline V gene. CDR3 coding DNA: TGCGCCAGCAGCCGTGGGGACAGCGCGTACCAAGAGACCCAGTACTTC. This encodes CASSRGDSAYQETQYF.

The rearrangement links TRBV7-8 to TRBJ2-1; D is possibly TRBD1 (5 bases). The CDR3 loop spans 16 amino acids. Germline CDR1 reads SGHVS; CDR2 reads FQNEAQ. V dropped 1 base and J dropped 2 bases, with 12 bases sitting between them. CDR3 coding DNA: TGTGCCAGCAGCTTAGAGCAGGGTAGTCCCTACAATGAGCAGTTCTTC. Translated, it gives CASSLEQGSPYNEQFF.

CDR3 sequence (DNA): TGCGCCAGCAGTCAGATATTAGCAGGGGGACGGAAACTGTTTTTT. Translation gives CASSQILAGGRKLFF. The chain has TRBV23-1 and TRBJ1-4; 7 nucleotides agree with TRBD1. TRBV23-1 is given ORF status, its function remaining uncertain. This CDR3 spans 15 amino acids. The V gene end was trimmed by 3 bases and the J gene end by 11 bases; junction bases not matched to a gene: 12.

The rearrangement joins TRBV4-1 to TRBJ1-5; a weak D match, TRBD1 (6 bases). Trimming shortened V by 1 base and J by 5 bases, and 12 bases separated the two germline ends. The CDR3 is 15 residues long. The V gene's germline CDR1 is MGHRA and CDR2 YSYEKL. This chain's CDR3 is CASSQGETGYQPQHF. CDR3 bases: TGCGCCAGCAGCCAAGGGGAAACAGGGTATCAGCCCCAGCATTTT.

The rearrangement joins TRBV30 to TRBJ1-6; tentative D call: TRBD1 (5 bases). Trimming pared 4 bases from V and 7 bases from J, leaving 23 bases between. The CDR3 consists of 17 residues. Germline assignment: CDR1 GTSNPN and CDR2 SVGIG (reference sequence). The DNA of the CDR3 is TGTGCCTGGACTGCGGGGCATGTCCCTGGGGGGAATTCACCCCTCCACTTT. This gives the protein CAWTAGHVPGGNSPLHF.

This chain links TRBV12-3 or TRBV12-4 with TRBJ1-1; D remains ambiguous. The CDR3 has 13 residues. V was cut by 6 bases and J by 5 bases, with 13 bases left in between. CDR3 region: CASRGPQRTEAFF. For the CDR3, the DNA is TGTGCCAGCAGGGGCCCTCAAAGGACTGAAGCTTTCTTT.

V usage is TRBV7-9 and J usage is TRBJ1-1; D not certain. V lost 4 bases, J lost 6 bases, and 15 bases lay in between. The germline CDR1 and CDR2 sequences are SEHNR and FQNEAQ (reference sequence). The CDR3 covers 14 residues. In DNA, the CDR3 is TGTGCCAGCAGCTACGTCTTGGGTCAGGCTGAAGCTTTCTTT. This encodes CASSYVLGQAEAFF.

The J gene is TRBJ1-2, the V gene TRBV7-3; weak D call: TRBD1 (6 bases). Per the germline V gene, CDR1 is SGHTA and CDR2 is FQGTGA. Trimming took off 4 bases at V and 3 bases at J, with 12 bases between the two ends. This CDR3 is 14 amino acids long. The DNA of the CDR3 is TGTGCCAGCAGCTGCACTACAGGGCACTATGGCTACACCTTC. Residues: CASSCTTGHYGYTF. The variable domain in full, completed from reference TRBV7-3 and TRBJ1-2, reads GAGVSQTPSNKVTEKGKYVELRCDPISGHTALYWYRQSLGQGPEFLIYFQGTGAADDSGLPNDRFFAVRPEGSVSTLKIQRTERGDSAVYLCASSCTTGHYGYTFGSGTRLTVV.

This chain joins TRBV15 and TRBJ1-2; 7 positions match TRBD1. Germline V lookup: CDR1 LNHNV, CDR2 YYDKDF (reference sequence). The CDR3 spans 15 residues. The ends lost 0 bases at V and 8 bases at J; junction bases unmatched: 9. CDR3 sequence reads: CATSRDPDRASGYTF. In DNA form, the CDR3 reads TGTGCCACCAGCAGAGATCCCGACAGGGCTTCGGGCTACACCTTC.

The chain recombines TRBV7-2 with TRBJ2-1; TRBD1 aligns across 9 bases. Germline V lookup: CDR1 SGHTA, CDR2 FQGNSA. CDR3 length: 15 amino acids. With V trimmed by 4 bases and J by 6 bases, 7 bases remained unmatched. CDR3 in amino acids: CASSSGQGIANEQFF. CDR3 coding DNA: TGTGCCAGCAGCTCCGGACAGGGGATCGCCAATGAGCAGTTCTTC.